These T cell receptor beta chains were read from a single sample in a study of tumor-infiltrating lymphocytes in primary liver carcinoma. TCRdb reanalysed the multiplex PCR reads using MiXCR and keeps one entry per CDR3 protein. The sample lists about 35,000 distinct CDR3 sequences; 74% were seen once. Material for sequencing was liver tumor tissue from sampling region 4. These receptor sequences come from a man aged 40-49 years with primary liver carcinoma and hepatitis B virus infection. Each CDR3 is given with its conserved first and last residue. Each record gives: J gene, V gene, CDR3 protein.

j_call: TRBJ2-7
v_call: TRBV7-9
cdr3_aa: CASSLGLAEQYF

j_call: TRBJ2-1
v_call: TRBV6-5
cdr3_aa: CASGPTGGFYNEQFF

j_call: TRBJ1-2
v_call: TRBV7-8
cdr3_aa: CASSPHKGGGGYTF

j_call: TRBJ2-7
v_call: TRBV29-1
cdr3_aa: CSAMRSGNGTPYEEYF

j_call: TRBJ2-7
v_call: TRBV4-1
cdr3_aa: CASSQDQASGYYEQYF

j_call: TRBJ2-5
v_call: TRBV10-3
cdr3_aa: CTISAGQGKGTQYF

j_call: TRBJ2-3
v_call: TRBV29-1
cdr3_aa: CRAGKEDTQYF

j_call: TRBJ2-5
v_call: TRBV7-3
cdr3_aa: CASSLTAPSGGETQYF

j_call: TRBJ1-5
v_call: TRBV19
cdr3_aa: CASSEAANQPQHF

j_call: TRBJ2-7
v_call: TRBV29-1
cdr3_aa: CSVWTSGRFEEQYF

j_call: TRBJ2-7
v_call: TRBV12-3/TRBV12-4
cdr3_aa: CASSFGSGQGFYEQYF

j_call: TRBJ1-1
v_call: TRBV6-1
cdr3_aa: CASRSPGKPEAFF

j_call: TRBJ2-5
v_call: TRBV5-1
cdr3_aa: CASSYKGPETQYF

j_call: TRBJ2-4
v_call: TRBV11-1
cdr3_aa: CANSFPWTSGAKNIQYF

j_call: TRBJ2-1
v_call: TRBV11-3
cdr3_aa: CASSLGLSNNGQFF

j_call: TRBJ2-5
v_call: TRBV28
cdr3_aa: CASRGLTGGRPETQYF

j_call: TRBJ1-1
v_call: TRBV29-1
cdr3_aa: CSASAGWGMNIEAFF

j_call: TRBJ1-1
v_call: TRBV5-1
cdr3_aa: CASSLAGGLSEAFF

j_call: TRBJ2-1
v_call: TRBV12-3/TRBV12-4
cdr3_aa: CASTLSNEQLF

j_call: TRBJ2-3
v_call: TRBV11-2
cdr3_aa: CASSLDILLNTRYF

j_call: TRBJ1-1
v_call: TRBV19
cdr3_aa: CASSTNGPWAHPFF

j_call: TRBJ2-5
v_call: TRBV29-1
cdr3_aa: CNGIQGTEKTQYF

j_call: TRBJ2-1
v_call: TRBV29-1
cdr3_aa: CSVMCPEQDKQFF

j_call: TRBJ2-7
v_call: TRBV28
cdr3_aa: CASSCGDEQYF

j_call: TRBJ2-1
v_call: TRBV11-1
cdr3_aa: CASSLVVSNNDQFF

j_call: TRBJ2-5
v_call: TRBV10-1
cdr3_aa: CASSESTGTGKEILYF

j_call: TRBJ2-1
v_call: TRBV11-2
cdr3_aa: CASSSPGGSEFNEQFF

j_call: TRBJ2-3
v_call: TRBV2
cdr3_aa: CASSPLEDTQYF

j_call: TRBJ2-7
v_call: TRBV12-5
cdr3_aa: CASDGTGSYERYF

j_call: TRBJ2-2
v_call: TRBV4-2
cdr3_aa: CASSQDQVGGELFF

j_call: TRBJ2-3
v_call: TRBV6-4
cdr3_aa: CASSDSSSVSTDTQYF